A single sample gave rise to the 28 T cell receptor beta chains below, sequenced in a study of blood T cell repertoires in COVID-19. Here immunoSEQ multiplex PCR was the method, and the copy in TCRdb shows in-frame clones only, minus some. The sample yields around 220,000 clones, 86% seen once. The sequenced sample was peripheral blood. The receptors shown here come from a woman in her 50s with COVID-19, enrolled during active disease.

The chain recombines TRBV7-2 with TRBJ2-3, with 9 positions matching TRBD2. Per the germline V gene, CDR1 is SGHTA and CDR2 is FQGNSA. CDR3 size: 18 residues. J lost 4 bases, V lost 0 bases, and 11 bases had no gene match. For the CDR3, the DNA is TGTGCCAGCAGCTTAGCGCGGGGATTAGCGGGGGAGGCAGATACGCAGTATTTT. Its translation: CASSLARGLAGEADTQYF.

This clone was seen once. The chain uses TRBV3-1 (or the pseudogene TRBV3-2) and TRBJ2-3; possibly TRBD1 for D (6 bases). Germline CDR1 and CDR2: LGHDT and YNNKEL (reference sequence). The length of the CDR3 is 16 residues. Trimming took off 3 bases at V and 3 bases at J, with 16 bases between the two ends. In DNA form, the CDR3 reads TGTGCCAGCAGCCAGGCTAGGCTGGACAGAACAGATACGCAGTATTTT. The encoded protein is CASSQARLDRTDTQYF.

This rearrangement joins TRBV11-2 to TRBJ2-1, with TRBD1 matching 9 bases. The J segment lost 5 bases and the V segment lost 5 bases, leaving 4 bases of the junction unmatched. This CDR3 is 14 amino acids long. The germline V gene has CDR1 SGHAT and CDR2 FQNNGV. The CDR3 here is CASSPRDRDNEQFF. The CDR3, as DNA: TGTGCCAGCAGCCCTCGGGACAGGGACAATGAGCAGTTCTTC. Full variable domain (missing parts from reference TRBV11-2 and TRBJ2-1): EAGVAQSPRYKIIEKRQSVAFWCNPISGHATLYWYQQILGQGPKLLIQFQNNGVVDDSQLPKDRFSAERLKGVDSTLKIQPAKLEDSAVYLCASSPRDRDNEQFFGPGTRLTVL.

The chain is built from TRBV19 and TRBJ2-1; D may be TRBD2 (5 bases). Trimming cost V 3 bases and J 0 bases, with 9 bases left between them. Germline V lookup: CDR1 LNHDA, CDR2 SQIVND (reference sequence). This CDR3 is built from 15 residues. CDR3 DNA: TGTGCCAGTAGTATGAGCGGAAGCTCCTACAATGAGCAGTTCTTC. It specifies CASSMSGSSYNEQFF. The whole variable domain, remainder taken from reference TRBV19 and TRBJ2-1, is DGGITQSPKYLFRKEGQNVTLSCEQNLNHDAMYWYRQDPGQGLRLIYYSQIVNDFQKGDIAEGYSVSREKKESFPLTVTSAQKNPTAFYLCASSMSGSSYNEQFFGPGTRLTVL.

This clone was detected ten times or more. The rearrangement uses TRBV7-9 and TRBJ2-3; 10 bases fit TRBD2. The CDR3 consists of 15 residues. The V segment lost 5 bases and the J segment 3 bases; nucleotides outside the gene matches: 5. Germline lookup yields CDR1 SEHNR and CDR2 FQNEAQ (reference sequence). The chain's CDR3 is CASSERGGRTDTQYF. The CDR3 nucleotides read TGTGCCAGCAGCGAGCGGGGGGGCAGGACAGATACGCAGTATTTT.

The chain carries TRBV9 and TRBJ1-2, with D unresolved. CDR3 size: 15 residues. V was trimmed by 4 bases and J by 2 bases, leaving 15 bases between them. Germline CDR1 is SGDLS and CDR2 is YYNGEE. The CDR3 nucleotides are TGTGCCAGCAGCCCGCGGGTTTCTGAGAACTATGGCTACACCTTC. The encoded protein is CASSPRVSENYGYTF.

The rearrangement links TRBV19 to TRBJ1-1, with D hard to call. This CDR3 contains 16 residues. Germline CDR1 LNHDA, CDR2 SQIVND (reference sequence). The V end was cut by 2 bases, the J end by 1 base, with 14 bases between. The CDR3: CASSIPSRGWNTEAFF. Written as DNA, the CDR3 is TGTGCCAGTAGTATACCGTCCCGAGGATGGAACACTGAAGCTTTCTTT.

The V and J genes are TRBV29-1 and TRBJ1-2, with unresolved D. Germline loops: CDR1 SQVTM, CDR2 ANQGSEA. V lost 4 bases, J lost 3 bases, and 6 bases lay in between. There are 11 residues in the CDR3. The CDR3 nucleotides are TGCAGCGTTGGTCTCGACTATGGCTACACCTTC. It translates to CSVGLDYGYTF.

This rearrangement joins TRBV9 to TRBJ1-1, with D hard to call. From germline, CDR1 is SGDLS and CDR2 YYNGEE. The CDR3 contains 16 residues. The V and J ends lost 4 bases and 1 base respectively, with 17 bases between them. DNA of the CDR3: TGTGCCAGCAGCCCTGATCCGGGGATAAGGAACACTGAAGCTTTCTTT. Translation: CASSPDPGIRNTEAFF.

This clone showed up just a few times. The chain uses TRBV18 and TRBJ1-5, with 12 bases identical to TRBD1. Germline CDR1 is KGHSH and CDR2 is LQKENI. J was trimmed by 2 bases and V by 2 bases; bases with no gene match: 7. This CDR3 is built from 18 residues. CDR3 sequence (DNA): TGTGCCAGCTCACCAATGGGGACAGGGGGCGCAGGCAATCAGCCCCAGCATTTT. It specifies CASSPMGTGGAGNQPQHF. Filled out from reference TRBV18 and TRBJ1-5, the complete variable domain reads NAGVMQNPRHLVRRRGQEARLRCSPMKGHSHVYWYRQLPEEGLKFMVYLQKENIIDESGMPKERFSAEFPKEGPSILRIQQVVRGDSAAYFCASSPMGTGGAGNQPQHFGDGTRLSIL.

The rearrangement uses TRBV7-2 and TRBJ1-2, with D tentatively TRBD1 (6 bases). Germline CDR1 and CDR2: SGHTA and FQGNSA. The CDR3 extends over 17 amino acids. V gave up 3 bases and J gave up 1 base, with 18 bases separating them. CDR3 sequence reads: CASSFGTLPTNNYGYTF. For the CDR3, the DNA is TGTGCCAGCAGCTTCGGGACACTCCCAACTAATAACTATGGCTACACCTTC.

The CDR3: CASSGDGYNEQFF. Here the CDR3 DNA reads TGTGCCAGTAGTGGAGATGGATACAATGAGCAGTTCTTC. The chain recombines TRBV19 with TRBJ2-1; no reliable D call. The CDR3 sequence is 13 residues long. V was clipped by 5 bases and J by 4 bases, with 9 bases between them. CDR1 LNHDA and CDR2 SQIVND come from the germline V gene (reference sequence).

This rearrangement joins TRBV5-1 to TRBJ1-6; D is possibly TRBD1 (5 bases). V was shortened by 6 bases and J by 7 bases, with 17 bases between the two germline ends. The CDR3 has 15 residues. Germline V lookup: CDR1 SGHRS, CDR2 YFSETQ. CDR3 protein: CASNRRGEANSPLHF. Written as DNA, the CDR3 is TGCGCCAGCAATCGGCGAGGGGAGGCGAATTCACCCCTCCACTTT.

This sequence joins TRBV6-6 and TRBJ2-3; TRBD2 agrees at 15 bases. Looked up from germline, CDR1 is MNHNY and CDR2 is SVGAGI (reference sequence). Losses at the gene ends were 5 bases for V and 2 bases for J; bases not matched to a gene: 11. The CDR3 sequence is 19 residues long. The CDR3 is CASSPFPGLAGGHTDTQYF. For the CDR3, the DNA is TGTGCCAGCAGTCCATTCCCGGGACTAGCGGGAGGTCACACAGATACGCAGTATTTT.

The chain carries TRBV3-1 (or the pseudogene TRBV3-2) and TRBJ2-2, with 10 bases that match TRBD2. The CDR3 is 15 amino acids. The trim removed 5 bases at V and 6 bases at J, leaving 6 bases unmatched. The germline gives CDR1 LGHDT, CDR2 YNNKEL (reference sequence). This chain's CDR3 is CASSTNLAGAGELFF. The DNA for the CDR3 is TGTGCCAGCAGCACGAACCTAGCGGGGGCCGGGGAGCTGTTTTTT.

The chain links TRBV28 to TRBJ1-1; possibly TRBD1 for D (5 bases). Germline V gene sequence: CDR1 MDHEN, CDR2 SYDVKM. V lost 7 bases, J lost 1 base, and 10 bases lay in between. This CDR3 region has 13 residues. The CDR3 region is CASTHGANTEAFF. In DNA form, the CDR3 reads TGTGCCAGCACCCATGGGGCGAACACTGAAGCTTTCTTT. Using reference TRBV28 and TRBJ1-1 for the parts outside the CDR3, the full variable domain is DVKVTQSSRYLVKRTGEKVFLECVQDMDHENMFWYRQDPGLGLRLIYFSYDVKMKEKGDIPEGYSVSREKKERFSLILESASTNQTSMYLCASTHGANTEAFFGQGTRLTVV.

The chain has TRBV9 and TRBJ1-2, with 8 bases lining up with TRBD1. Germline V gene sequence: CDR1 SGDLS, CDR2 YYNGEE. V was clipped by 0 bases and J by 4 bases; unmatched bases: 2. The CDR3 loop spans 14 amino acids. For the CDR3, the DNA is TGTGCCAGCAGCGTAGGGACAGGGATCTATGGCTACACCTTC. Translation: CASSVGTGIYGYTF.

The rearrangement links TRBV5-1 to TRBJ2-7, with 11 bases matching TRBD1. This CDR3 is 16 amino acids long. The V gene end was trimmed by 4 bases and the J gene end by 1 base; junction bases not matched to a gene: 7. Germline V gene lookup returns CDR1 SGHRS and CDR2 YFSETQ. The CDR3 sequence: CASSPAGDRGSYEQYF. The CDR3 DNA reads TGCGCCAGCAGCCCGGCGGGGGACAGGGGGTCCTACGAGCAGTACTTC.

The chain couples TRBV10-1 to TRBJ1-2; no definite D call. Per the germline V gene, CDR1 is WNHNN and CDR2 is SYGVQD (reference sequence). This CDR3 is 14 amino acids long. V was clipped by 2 bases and J by 0 bases, with 7 bases between them. The CDR3 spells CASSESTSNYGYTF. CDR3 bases: TGCGCCAGCAGTGAGAGCACGTCTAACTATGGCTACACCTTC.

The rearrangement joins TRBV11-2 to TRBJ2-2; 10 positions match TRBD2. The CDR3 sequence is 16 residues long. Germline trimming cut 1 base from V and 6 bases from J; bases unmatched to any gene: 5. The V gene's germline CDR1 is SGHAT and CDR2 FQNNGV. CDR3 loop: CASSLVKRGGSGELFF. DNA of the CDR3: TGTGCCAGCAGCTTAGTAAAGCGGGGGGGATCCGGGGAGCTGTTTTTT.

This chain links TRBV6-5 with TRBJ2-1; the match to TRBD1 covers 8 bases. This CDR3 has 13 residues. Germline V gene data show CDR1 as MNHEY and CDR2 as SVGAGI. The ends lost 5 bases at V and 8 bases at J; junction bases unmatched: 5. DNA for the CDR3: TGTGCCAGCAGTCTCCCAGGGGGCTATGAGCAGTTCTTC. Translated: CASSLPGGYEQFF.

CDR3 sequence reads: CARSLGAQGQVTEAFF. The CDR3 DNA is TGTGCCAGAAGCTTAGGGGCACAGGGCCAGGTCACTGAAGCTTTCTTT. This chain uses TRBV7-5 with TRBJ1-1; the D segment call TRBD1 is taken from the table without a DNA check. TRBV7-5 is a pseudogene. This CDR3 spans 16 amino acids.

The chain couples TRBV27 to TRBJ1-1; tentative D call: TRBD1 (5 bases). V was shortened by 3 bases and J by 4 bases, with 12 bases between the two germline ends. Germline assignment: CDR1 MNHEY and CDR2 SMNVEV (reference sequence). The CDR3 runs to 14 residues. CDR3 bases: TGTGCCAGCAGTTTTATGGGGCCCAGCACTGAAGCTTTCTTT. As protein: CASSFMGPSTEAFF.

V and J are TRBV3-1 (or the pseudogene TRBV3-2) and TRBJ1-1; possibly TRBD1 for D (5 bases). Germline V gene lookup returns CDR1 LGHDT and CDR2 YNNKEL (reference sequence). The CDR3 sequence is 12 residues long. The CDR3 nucleotides are TGTGCTTCGGGGGAGGGGAGCACTGAAGCTTTCTTT. This sequence encodes CASGEGSTEAFF.

J is TRBJ1-1 and V is TRBV7-7; 7 bases match TRBD1. The V and J ends lost 5 bases and 6 bases, in that order; junction bases with no gene match: 6. CDR1 is SSHAT and CDR2 is FNYEAQ in the germline V gene (reference sequence). CDR3 length: 13 residues. CDR3 nucleotide sequence: TGTGCCAGCAGCGCACAGGGGATCCCTGAAGCTTTCTTT. Translated: CASSAQGIPEAFF.

This chain connects TRBV5-1 to TRBJ1-1, with D maybe TRBD1 (6 bases). The germline V gene has CDR1 SGHRS and CDR2 YFSETQ. Trimming took off 0 bases at V and 4 bases at J, with 13 bases between the two ends. The CDR3 contains 15 residues. The CDR3 DNA reads as TGCGCCAGCAGCTTGGGCGGCAGGGGTGGCACTGAAGCTTTCTTT. Protein product: CASSLGGRGGTEAFF.

This chain joins TRBV4-1 and TRBJ1-6; D may be TRBD1 (6 bases). Germline values: CDR1 MGHRA, CDR2 YSYEKL. This CDR3 is 16 amino acids long. V gave up 2 bases and J gave up 7 bases, with 15 bases separating them. CDR3 coding DNA: TGCGCCAGCAGCCAATTCACTGGACAGATGAATTCACCCCTCCACTTT. Translation gives CASSQFTGQMNSPLHF.

The gene calls are TRBV27 and TRBJ1-5; possibly TRBD1 for D (5 bases). This CDR3 is 12 amino acids long. The V and J ends lost 5 bases and 13 bases respectively, with 15 bases between them. Germline CDR1 MNHEY, CDR2 SMNVEV (reference sequence). CDR3 amino acids: CASSTLGGGQHF. CDR3 DNA: TGTGCCAGCAGTACCCTCGGGGGAGGGCAGCATTTT.